Shown below are 12 T cell receptor beta chains from a single sample sequenced in a study of molecular identifiers for immune sequencing clone quantification. From the PCR reads, TCRdb called clonotypes with MiXCR, one entry per CDR3 protein. Of 490,000 or so distinct CDR3 sequences in the sample, around 21% were seen once. The sample comprised naive CD8+ T cells from blood, with Jurkat cell RNA spiked in. Regarding subset: FACS-sorted CD8+CD4-CCR7+CD45RA+ naive T cells. The source of these receptors is a human donor in good health. Some libraries in this study had Jurkat cell RNA spiked in.

This clonotype has a count of ten or more. The chain has TRBV29-1 and TRBJ2-3, with unresolved D. The CDR3 has 12 amino acids. Germline lookup yields CDR1 SQVTM and CDR2 ANQGSEA. Trimming removed 1 base at V and 0 bases at J, with 2 bases between. The CDR3 coding sequence is TGCAGCGTTGAAGGGAGCACAGATACGCAGTATTTT. Translation gives CSVEGSTDTQYF.

The J gene is TRBJ2-5, the V gene TRBV30; the match to TRBD2 covers 7 bases. V was pared by 0 bases and J by 6 bases, with 4 bases of the junction left unmatched. Germline-derived CDR1 and CDR2 are GTSNPN and SVGIG (reference sequence). This CDR3 spans 13 amino acids. The CDR3 is CAWSVGGVKTQYF. CDR3 nucleotide sequence: TGTGCCTGGAGTGTGGGGGGGGTAAAGACCCAGTACTTC.

This clonotype was counted a few times. CDR3 DNA sequence: TGTGCCAGCAGTTACGGACACTCCTACGAGCAGTACTTC. Translated, it gives CASSYGHSYEQYF. The V and J genes are TRBV6-2 or TRBV6-3 and TRBJ2-7; D possibly corresponds to TRBD1 (5 bases). The CDR3 is made up of 13 amino acids. Germline V gives CDR1 MNHEY, CDR2 SVGEGT. Trimming took off 2 bases at V and 0 bases at J, with 5 bases between the two ends.

The genes are TRBV20-1 and TRBJ2-7, with 12 bases lining up with TRBD2. J was trimmed by 1 base and V by 3 bases; bases with no gene match: 13. In germline, CDR1 is DFQATT, CDR2 SNEGSKA (reference sequence). The CDR3 is made up of 18 amino acids. The CDR3: CSASASGGAIFQSYEQYF. In nucleotides, the CDR3 is TGCAGTGCTAGCGCTAGCGGGGGGGCGATTTTTCAGTCCTACGAGCAGTACTTC.

The gene calls are TRBV25-1 and TRBJ2-7, with D hard to call. Between the trimmed V and J ends, which lost 3 bases and 3 bases, there was a span of 18 bases. Germline CDR1 and CDR2: MGHDK and SYGVNS. This CDR3 has 16 amino acids. The CDR3 DNA is TGTGCCAGCAGTGATCCAGGAGACGGAAAAAGCTACGAGCAGTACTTC. It specifies CASSDPGDGKSYEQYF.

The sample holds a few counts of this clonotype. This chain links TRBV27 with TRBJ2-5, with 10 bases that match TRBD2. The CDR3 contains 15 residues. V lost 2 bases to trimming and J lost 4 bases; unmatched junction nucleotides: 4. Germline-derived CDR1 and CDR2 are MNHEY and SMNVEV (reference sequence). CDR3 sequence: CASSLLAGDRETQYF. Written as DNA, the CDR3 is TGTGCCAGCAGTTTACTAGCGGGAGATCGAGAGACCCAGTACTTC.

This clonotype appeared many times. The rearrangement joins TRBV5-1 to TRBJ2-5, with a possible D match to TRBD2 (6 bases). Germline assignment: CDR1 SGHRS and CDR2 YFSETQ. The CDR3 has 17 residues. V lost 3 bases to trimming and J lost 0 bases, with 18 bases between them. CDR3 sequence (DNA): TGCGCCAGCAGCTCAGCAATCGAGGAGGGAGACCAAGAGACCCAGTACTTC. It is translated as CASSSAIEEGDQETQYF.

This clonotype was recorded many times. This chain links TRBV7-9 with TRBJ2-3, with D possibly matching TRBD2 (5 bases). This CDR3 has 13 amino acids. V shed 5 bases and J shed 2 bases, with 8 bases lying between them. CDR1 and CDR2 (germline): SEHNR, FQNEAQ (reference sequence). The CDR3 sequence: CASSPRDTDTQYF. Here the CDR3 DNA reads TGTGCCAGCAGCCCCCGGGACACAGATACGCAGTATTTT.

The chain joins TRBV19 to TRBJ2-1; 7 nucleotides match TRBD1. Germline CDR1 is LNHDA and CDR2 is SQIVND (reference sequence). With 5 bases clipped from V and 6 bases from J, the junction kept 10 bases outside the gene matches. The CDR3 length is 15 residues. The CDR3: CASSPWTGGVNEQFF. CDR3 nucleotides: TGTGCCAGTAGTCCCTGGACAGGAGGCGTCAATGAGCAGTTCTTC.

The J gene is TRBJ2-1, the V gene TRBV6-2 or TRBV6-3; D is possibly TRBD1 or TRBD2 (5 bases each). V lost 8 bases and J 9 bases, leaving 11 bases between the germline ends. Germline CDR1 reads MNHEY; CDR2 reads SVGEGT. The CDR3 is 11 residues long. The CDR3 spells CASGGAGEQFF. The CDR3 nucleotides read TGTGCCAGCGGGGGTGCGGGTGAGCAGTTCTTC.

This clonotype was recorded at least ten times. The CDR3 region is CASSQGGQGRQPQHF. CDR3 DNA sequence: TGCGCCAGCAGCCAAGGTGGACAGGGACGGCAGCCCCAGCATTTT. The rearrangement joins TRBV4-1 to TRBJ1-5, with 8 bases matching TRBD1. Looked up from germline, CDR1 is MGHRA and CDR2 is YSYEKL. The ends lost 1 base at V and 7 bases at J; junction bases unmatched: 6. The CDR3 contains 15 residues.

There are a few counts of this clonotype. The chain recombines TRBV7-9 with TRBJ1-4; TRBD1 matches 7 bases. The junction had 13 bases not matched to a gene; V was cut back by 5 bases and J by 4 bases. CDR1 and CDR2 from the germline V gene are SEHNR and FQNEAQ (reference sequence). The CDR3 is 17 residues long. In DNA form, the CDR3 reads TGTGCCAGCAGCGCCCGCCCTTCGACAGGGATTAATGAAAAACTGTTTTTT. Translated: CASSARPSTGINEKLFF.